A single sample is the source of the 28 T cell receptor beta chains below, sequenced in a study of T cells in Graves' hyperthyroidism and ophthalmopathy. Amplification yielded TCR beta CDR3 regions, with RNA transcripts as the source. A set of HTBI primers served as the primers for a first-round RT-PCR of the TCR CDR3. TCRdb analysed the multiplex PCR reads with MiXCR anew, one entry per CDR3 protein. The table lists around 690,000 distinct CDR3 sequences, about 18% of them singletons. The material sequenced was blood. These receptors all come from a man in his forties or fifties with Graves' hyperthyroidism.

The chain joins TRBV3-1 to TRBJ1-2; possibly TRBD1 for D (5 bases). Germline CDR1 LGHDT, CDR2 YNNKEL (reference sequence). The CDR3 is made up of 16 amino acids. Deletions cut 2 bases from V and 4 bases from J, with 17 bases between. Here the CDR3 reads CASSQKPGRSSYGYTF. Here the CDR3 DNA reads TGTGCCAGCAGCCAAAAGCCAGGGCGGTCGTCCTATGGCTACACCTTC. The full variable domain, in which reference TRBV3-1 and TRBJ1-2 provide the parts outside the CDR3, is DTAVSQTPKYLVTQMGNDKSIKCEQNLGHDTMYWYKQDSKKFLKIMFSYNNKELIINETVPNRFSPKSPDKAHLNLHINSLELGDSAVYFCASSQKPGRSSYGYTFGSGTRLTVV.

The V and J genes are TRBV12-3 or TRBV12-4 and TRBJ2-1; D possibly corresponds to TRBD2 (5 bases). This CDR3 spans 16 amino acids. Trimming removed 7 bases from V and 7 bases from J, with 23 bases in between. The CDR3 reads CASIPRGAAQPNEQFF. The CDR3 bases are TGTGCCAGCATTCCCCGGGGAGCGGCACAACCGAATGAGCAGTTCTTC.

This clonotype was recorded a few times. This rearrangement joins TRBV19 to TRBJ2-2; no definite D call. Deletions cut 1 base from V and 5 bases from J, with 14 bases between. Germline loops: CDR1 LNHDA, CDR2 SQIVND (reference sequence). The CDR3 length is 16 residues. The CDR3 coding sequence is TGTGCCAGTAGTATAGCACTCGACCCCTGGACCGGGGAGCTGTTTTTT. Translated: CASSIALDPWTGELFF.

This chain connects TRBV7-9 to TRBJ2-7; 7 bases fit TRBD1. Germline V gene sequence: CDR1 SEHNR, CDR2 FQNEAQ (reference sequence). V lost 5 bases to trimming and J lost 4 bases; unmatched junction nucleotides: 5. The CDR3 consists of 13 residues. The CDR3 is CASSGGQHYEQYF. DNA for the CDR3: TGTGCCAGCAGCGGGGGACAGCATTACGAGCAGTACTTC. The full variable domain, in which reference TRBV7-9 and TRBJ2-7 provide the parts outside the CDR3, is DTGVSQNPRHKITKRGQNVTFRCDPISEHNRLYWYRQTLGQGPEFLTYFQNEAQLEKSRLLSDRFSAERPKGSFSTLEIQRTEQGDSAMYLCASSGGQHYEQYFGPGTRLTVT.

This clonotype was observed at least ten times. This chain connects TRBV7-9 to TRBJ2-5, with D possibly called TRBD1 or TRBD2 (5 bases each). Germline V lookup: CDR1 SEHNR, CDR2 FQNEAQ (reference sequence). Trimming took 1 base from V and 0 from J, leaving 12 bases between them. The CDR3 contains 16 residues. Here the CDR3 DNA reads TGTGCCAGCAGCTTAGTCGGAAGAGGGGACCAAGAGACCCAGTACTTC. This sequence encodes CASSLVGRGDQETQYF.

Many counts were recorded for this clonotype. The genes are TRBV7-9 and TRBJ1-6; D is unresolved. Germline lookup yields CDR1 SEHNR and CDR2 FQNEAQ (reference sequence). Trimming removed 4 bases from V and 8 bases from J, with 15 bases in between. The CDR3 loop spans 15 amino acids. The CDR3 loop reads CASSSRLETDSPLHF. CDR3 DNA: TGTGCCAGCAGCTCACGCTTAGAGACGGATTCACCCCTCCACTTT.

This clonotype was counted between two and nine times. V is TRBV2 and J is TRBJ1-1; no firm D call. The CDR3 is made up of 13 amino acids. Deletions cut 11 bases from V and 1 base from J, with 14 bases between. Germline CDR1 SNHLY, CDR2 FYNNEI. CDR3: CAGNERENTEAFF. Written as DNA, the CDR3 is TGTGCCGGGAACGAACGGGAGAACACTGAAGCTTTCTTT.

In the case of this clonotype: This could be a read error, since a much larger clone is one nucleotide away. This chain joins TRBV12-3 or TRBV12-4 and TRBJ1-2; the match to TRBD1 covers 7 bases. J gave up 7 bases and V 6 bases, and 8 bases lay outside the gene matches. The CDR3 contains 13 residues. The CDR3 DNA is TGTGCCAGCAGGACCCGGGACAGAGGTGGCTACACCTTC. This codes for CASRTRDRGGYTF.

In this sample, this clonotype turned up many times. The V and J genes are TRBV12-5 and TRBJ1-1; D uncertain. The V end lost 0 bases, the J end lost 6 bases, and 8 bases lay between the germline ends. Germline CDR1 LGHNT, CDR2 FRNRAP. CDR3 length: 13 residues. The CDR3 sequence is CASGLVAGSEAFF. CDR3 coding DNA: TGTGCTAGTGGTTTGGTGGCTGGGTCTGAAGCTTTCTTT.

This clonotype was seen only a few times. The CDR3 end shows no conserved phenylalanine or tryptophan, and so a read error is likely. The chain links TRBV5-1 to TRBJ1-1; 7 bases are shared with TRBD1. The CDR3 runs to 13 residues. The germline V gene encodes CDR1 SGHRS and CDR2 YFSETQ. With V trimmed by 2 bases and J by 4 bases, 2 bases remained unmatched. The CDR3, as DNA: TGCGCCAGCAGCTTTAACAGGGGCACTGAAGCTTTCTCT. This gives the protein CASSFNRGTEAFS.

This clonotype has just a few counts. CDR3 sequence reads: CSVEWNNEQFF. The CDR3 nucleotides read TGCAGCGTTGAGTGGAACAATGAGCAGTTCTTC. J is TRBJ2-1 and V is TRBV29-1; D is uncertain. Germline V gives CDR1 SQVTM, CDR2 ANQGSEA. Trimming stripped 3 bases from V and 5 bases from J, with 5 bases between. The CDR3 length is 11 residues.

As concerns this clonotype: This CDR3 fails to terminate in the conserved phenylalanine or tryptophan, so it likely reflects a read error. The chain is built from TRBV28 and TRBJ2-2; D possibly corresponds to TRBD2 (6 bases). The V end lost 5 bases, the J end lost 3 bases, and 19 bases lay between the germline ends. This CDR3 spans 17 amino acids. Germline lookup yields CDR1 MDHEN and CDR2 SYDVKM. CDR3 sequence (DNA): TGTGCCAGCAGTAATCCGGGAGCCAATGCGTACACCGGGGAGCTGTTTTTA. As protein: CASSNPGANAYTGELFL.

The J gene is TRBJ2-1, the V gene TRBV24-1, with unresolved D. V dropped 5 bases and J dropped 6 bases, with 16 bases sitting between them. This CDR3 has 15 residues. CDR1 and CDR2 (germline): KGHDR, SFDVKD. The CDR3 sequence is CATSACDNGGNEQFF. CDR3 DNA: TGTGCCACCAGTGCATGTGACAATGGTGGCAATGAGCAGTTCTTC.

This clonotype has just a few counts. The chain uses TRBV20-1 and TRBJ2-7; possibly TRBD2 for D (6 bases). This CDR3 is built from 14 residues. Trimming stripped 0 bases from V and 2 bases from J, with 11 bases between. Germline V gene lookup returns CDR1 DFQATT and CDR2 SNEGSKA (reference sequence). The CDR3 spells CSARETGAPYEQYF. CDR3 DNA: TGCAGTGCTAGAGAAACGGGAGCGCCCTACGAGCAGTACTTC.

This clonotype appeared a few times. The CDR3 loop is CSATRDRLYEQYF. For the CDR3, the DNA is TGCAGTGCGACCCGGGACAGACTCTACGAGCAGTACTTC. The gene calls are TRBV20-1 and TRBJ2-7, with 7 bases that match TRBD1. V was clipped by 6 bases and J by 3 bases; unmatched bases: 8. The CDR3 sequence is 13 residues long. CDR1 and CDR2 from the germline V gene are DFQATT and SNEGSKA (reference sequence).

With regard to this clonotype: Likely a read error: the CDR3 ends without its conserved phenylalanine or tryptophan. V gene TRBV3-1 combines with J gene TRBJ2-1; maybe TRBD1 (6 bases). Germline V gene lookup returns CDR1 LGHDT and CDR2 YNNKEL (reference sequence). CDR3 length: 12 amino acids. The V end lost 8 bases, the J end lost 4 bases, and 9 bases lay between the germline ends. In DNA, the CDR3 is TGTGCCAGCTCGGACAGTTACAATGAGCAGTTCCTC. As protein: CASSDSYNEQFL.

The table lists this clonotype with a few counts. The rearrangement links TRBV15 to TRBJ2-7; 10 positions match TRBD2. The CDR3 runs 15 residues. The V segment lost 3 bases and the J segment 6 bases; nucleotides outside the gene matches: 8. Germline CDR1 reads LNHNV; CDR2 reads YYDKDF (reference sequence). The CDR3 DNA reads TGTGCCACCAGCAGCCCTAGCGGGAGATATCGCGAGCAGTACTTC. Amino acid sequence: CATSSPSGRYREQYF.

The chain recombines TRBV28 with TRBJ2-1, with 7 bases lining up with TRBD2. Germline V gene data show CDR1 as MDHEN and CDR2 as SYDVKM. V lost 3 bases and J lost 5; bases outside the gene matches: 7. The CDR3 spans 15 residues. The CDR3 sequence is CASSFGGSWDNEQFF. CDR3 nucleotide sequence: TGTGCCAGCAGTTTTGGCGGGAGTTGGGACAATGAGCAGTTCTTC. The full variable domain, its missing parts supplied by reference TRBV28 and TRBJ2-1, is DVKVTQSSRYLVKRTGEKVFLECVQDMDHENMFWYRQDPGLGLRLIYFSYDVKMKEKGDIPEGYSVSREKKERFSLILESASTNQTSMYLCASSFGGSWDNEQFFGPGTRLTVL.

V is TRBV10-3 and J is TRBJ1-1; TRBD1 aligns across 8 bases. The CDR3 totals 13 residues. V gave up 11 bases and J gave up 4 bases; unmatched junction bases: 9. Germline CDR1 and CDR2: ENHRY and SYGVKD. Here the CDR3 DNA reads TGTGCCGTACGACAGGGGAAGACCACTGAAGCTTTCTTT. This sequence encodes CAVRQGKTTEAFF.

Ten or more counts support this clonotype. This chain joins TRBV20-1 and TRBJ2-7; unclear D gene. The CDR3 length is 15 residues. Germline lookup yields CDR1 DFQATT and CDR2 SNEGSKA (reference sequence). Trimming stripped 0 bases from V and 0 bases from J, with 12 bases between. The CDR3 nucleotides are TGCAGTGCTAGAGATCTAGGCGGAGCCTCCTACGAGCAGTACTTC. Amino acid sequence: CSARDLGGASYEQYF.

The chain recombines TRBV2 with TRBJ2-1; 12 nucleotides agree with TRBD2. V lost 5 bases to trimming and J lost 2 bases; unmatched junction nucleotides: 7. The CDR3 covers 17 residues. Germline loops: CDR1 SNHLY, CDR2 FYNNEI. This chain's CDR3 is CASSLRTSGATYNEQFF. CDR3 nucleotides: TGTGCCAGCAGTCTCCGGACTAGCGGGGCTACCTACAATGAGCAGTTCTTC.

This clonotype occurred once. A clone one base away is much larger, so this may be a read error. V gene TRBV7-3 combines with J gene TRBJ2-3; D not resolved. The germline V gene encodes CDR1 SGHTA and CDR2 FQGTGA. The length of the CDR3 is 16 residues. The chain's CDR3 is CASSPNQAGSTDTRYF. CDR3 in DNA: TGTGCCAGCAGCCCTAACCAGGCAGGAAGCACAGATACGCGGTATTTT.

There are a few counts of this clonotype. The rearrangement uses TRBV2 and TRBJ1-4; TRBD1 might be the D (5 bases). The CDR3 extends over 13 amino acids. Trimming stripped 9 bases from V and 6 bases from J, with 14 bases between. From germline, CDR1 is SNHLY and CDR2 FYNNEI. The CDR3 bases are TGTGCCAGGGGACCGGATAAGGATGAAAAACTGTTTTTT. Amino acids: CARGPDKDEKLFF.

This chain joins TRBV19 and TRBJ1-2; D gene unclear. The CDR3 is 14 residues long. The germline V gene has CDR1 LNHDA and CDR2 SQIVND (reference sequence). V was pared by 7 bases and J by 4 bases, with 16 bases between. The CDR3 sequence is CASIPLSGAYGYTF. The CDR3 DNA reads TGTGCCAGTATTCCCCTCAGCGGCGCCTATGGCTACACCTTC.

This sequence joins TRBV3-1 and TRBJ1-1; D is unclear. The CDR3 covers 16 residues. Germline assignment: CDR1 LGHDT and CDR2 YNNKEL (reference sequence). V shed 0 bases and J shed 3 bases, with 14 bases lying between them. The CDR3 is CASSQEGSLGHTEAFF. In nucleotides, the CDR3 is TGTGCCAGCAGCCAAGAGGGCTCCTTAGGGCACACTGAAGCTTTCTTT.

This chain connects TRBV10-3 to TRBJ2-2; D may be TRBD2 (6 bases). The CDR3 extends over 14 amino acids. Trimming stripped 9 bases from V and 4 bases from J, with 15 bases between. Looked up from germline, CDR1 is ENHRY and CDR2 is SYGVKD. The CDR3 protein is CAITSKAGTGELFF. The CDR3 coding sequence is TGTGCCATTACGTCGAAAGCGGGCACCGGGGAGCTGTTTTTT.

This clonotype showed up just a few times. This chain uses TRBV29-1 with TRBJ2-7, with D possibly being TRBD1 or TRBD2 (6 bases each). Per germline, CDR1 SQVTM and CDR2 ANQGSEA. The CDR3 length is 14 residues. The V gene lost 1 base and the J gene lost 0 bases, with 10 bases spanning the gap. The CDR3 nucleotides read TGCAGCGTTGAAGTTGGGGGGCCCTCCTACGAGCAGTACTTC. It translates to CSVEVGGPSYEQYF.

This chain joins TRBV4-3 and TRBJ2-3; D possibly matches TRBD1 or TRBD2 (5 bases each). This CDR3 is built from 15 residues. V gave up 1 base and J gave up 5 bases, with 13 bases separating them. CDR1 LGHNA and CDR2 YSLEER come from the germline V gene. The CDR3 loop reads CASSQARGEGDTQYF. CDR3 nucleotides: TGCGCCAGCAGCCAAGCCCGGGGCGAGGGAGATACGCAGTATTTT.